One and the same sample provided the 18 T cell receptor beta chains below, sequenced in a study of T cells in women clearing cervical HPV infection. The table came from immunoSEQ multiplex PCR; TCRdb's copy has only in-frame clones and leaves some out. The listing records about 35,000 clones. The sample consisted of blood buffy coat. The source is a woman aged 18 to 69 with a cervical HPV16 infection that either progressed to CIN3+ or cleared (not recorded which).

About this clone itself: The read halts 3 residues ahead of the CDR3 end, with the missing end drawn from the germline J gene. The genes are TRBV5-1 and TRBJ2-5, with TRBD2 identical over 10 bases. The V segment lost 3 bases and the J segment 3 bases; nucleotides outside the gene matches: 8. CDR3 length: 16 residues. CDR1 and CDR2 (germline): SGHRS, YFSETQ. CDR3 DNA, as far as it was read: TGCGCCAGCAGCTCCAGACTAGCGGGTAGAAAAGAGACC. It specifies CASSSRLAGRKET. The CDR3 in its entirety is CASSSRLAGRKETQYF. Full variable domain (missing parts from reference TRBV5-1 and TRBJ2-5): KAGVTQTPRYLIKTRGQQVTLSCSPISGHRSVSWYQQTPGQGLQFLFEYFSETQRNKGNFPGRFSGRQFSNSRSEMNVSTLELGDSALYLCASSSRLAGRKETQYFGPGTRLLVL.

On this clone: The observed sequence ends 3 residues before the CDR3 terminus, with the missing tail filled in from the germline J gene. The chain joins TRBV29-1 to TRBJ2-7; D ambiguous. CDR3 length: 13 residues. Trimming removed 1 base at V and 3 bases at J, with 10 bases between. CDR1 and CDR2 from the germline V gene are SQVTM and ANQGSEA. The CDR3 sequence is CSVEVSSSYEQYF. The sequenced part of the CDR3 DNA is TGCAGCGTTGAAGTTTCGTCTAGCTACGAG.

As to this clone: The read stops 3 residues short of the end of the CDR3; the missing end is completed from the germline J gene. This sequence joins TRBV6-2 or TRBV6-3 and TRBJ2-1, with a tentative D call TRBD1 (5 bases). CDR1 MNHEY and CDR2 SVGEGT come from the germline V gene. CDR3 length: 11 residues. V dropped 10 bases and J dropped 7 bases, with 11 bases sitting between them. The CDR3 protein is CATTDLNEQFF. Partial CDR3 DNA: TGTGCCACGACAGACCTTAATGAG.

To note about this clone: The sequence runs out 3 residues before the end of the CDR3; the remainder is reconstructed from the germline J gene. This rearrangement joins TRBV5-1 to TRBJ1-2; TRBD1 matches 7 bases. Germline assignment: CDR1 SGHRS and CDR2 YFSETQ. This CDR3 is built from 14 residues. V trimming: 0 bases; J trimming: 4 bases; junction bases outside the gene matches: 3. This CDR3 reads CASSLGQGVYGYTF. The covered CDR3 bases are TGCGCCAGCAGCTTGGGTCAGGGGGTCTATGGC. The full variable domain, with the rest looked up from reference TRBV5-1 and TRBJ1-2, is KAGVTQTPRYLIKTRGQQVTLSCSPISGHRSVSWYQQTPGQGLQFLFEYFSETQRNKGNFPGRFSGRQFSNSRSEMNVSTLELGDSALYLCASSLGQGVYGYTFGSGTRLTVV.

Note on this clone: Read data end 3 residues before the CDR3 end; the end is taken from the germline J gene. The V gene is TRBV14, the J gene TRBJ2-3; D possibly uses TRBD1 or TRBD2 (7 bases each). The germline CDR1 and CDR2 sequences are SGHDN and FVKESK. The CDR3 spans 16 residues. V was pared by 3 bases and J by 3 bases, with 16 bases between. The CDR3 reads CASSQTGRGLTDTQYF. The CDR3 DNA, read in part, is TGTGCCAGCAGCCAGACAGGGAGGGGGCTGACAGATACG.

Concerning this clone itself: The read halts 3 residues ahead of the CDR3 end, with the missing end drawn from the germline J gene. This chain uses TRBV20-1 with TRBJ2-4; D is unresolved. The length of the CDR3 is 13 residues. CDR1 DFQATT and CDR2 SNEGSKA come from the germline V gene (reference sequence). Trimming left V 4 bases short and J 4 bases short, with 11 bases between. CDR3 sequence reads: CSAKVQLKNIQYF. Partial CDR3 DNA: TGCAGTGCTAAGGTTCAGTTAAAAAACATT.

Details on this clone: Read coverage stops 3 residues before the CDR3 terminus; the germline J gene supplies the remainder. The V call is TRBV20-1, the J call TRBJ2-1; TRBD2 matches at 13 bases. Germline CDR1 reads DFQATT; CDR2 reads SNEGSKA (reference sequence). The length of the CDR3 is 15 residues. J was trimmed by 8 bases and V by 5 bases; bases with no gene match: 9. CDR3 DNA (partial): TGCAGTGCTGGGCCCGGGACTAGCGGGAACTATGAG. Protein: CSAGPGTSGNYE. The full CDR3 reads CSAGPGTSGNYEQFF.

Turning to this clone: The read finishes 3 residues shy of the CDR3 end, and the germline J gene is used to complete it. The chain is built from TRBV7-9 and TRBJ2-7; D is possibly TRBD2 (7 bases). Germline CDR1 reads SEHNR; CDR2 reads FQNEAQ (reference sequence). CDR3 size: 15 residues. Trimming took off 6 bases at V and 3 bases at J, with 18 bases between the two ends. CDR3 DNA (partial): TGTGCCAGCAGTTACCGGGGGGCTAGCAGCTACGAG. It is translated as CASSYRGASSYE. The entire CDR3 is CASSYRGASSYEQYF.

A word on this clone: The CDR3 end falls 3 residues outside the read, so it is completed with the germline J gene. The rearrangement links TRBV19 to TRBJ2-2; weak D call: TRBD1 (5 bases). In germline, CDR1 is LNHDA, CDR2 SQIVND (reference sequence). CDR3 size: 13 residues. The CDR3 bases that were read are TGTGCCACCGCTATCTCTGGGGCCAACGTG. This encodes CATAISGANV. The entire CDR3 is CATAISGANVLFF.

The sequenced CDR3 bases are TGCAGTGCTAGGTCGGCTAGCGGGCAGAGGGGCTACAATGAG. Translated: CSARSASGQRGYNE. From start to end, the CDR3 is CSARSASGQRGYNEQFF. The V and J genes are TRBV20-1 and TRBJ2-1, with TRBD2 matching 8 bases. Read coverage stops 3 residues before the CDR3 terminus; the germline J gene supplies the remainder. V shed 3 bases and J 3 bases; nucleotides not matched to a gene: 13. The V gene's germline CDR1 is DFQATT and CDR2 SNEGSKA (reference sequence). The CDR3 runs 17 residues.

A remark on this clone: The observed sequence ends 3 residues before the CDR3 terminus, with the missing tail filled in from the germline J gene. The chain uses TRBV5-1 and TRBJ2-7; D may be TRBD1 (6 bases). V lost 4 bases to trimming and J lost 0 bases, with 11 bases between them. CDR3 length: 14 residues. The germline V gene encodes CDR1 SGHRS and CDR2 YFSETQ. CDR3 region: CASSRTASSYEQYF. The CDR3 bases that were read are TGCGCCAGCAGCCGGACAGCAAGCTCCTACGAG.

This clone is medium-sized (0.01 to 0.1%) by frequency. The observed sequence ends 3 residues before the CDR3 terminus, with the missing tail filled in from the germline J gene. V and J are TRBV29-1 and TRBJ2-4; 7 nucleotides align to TRBD1. The V segment lost 7 bases and the J segment 7 bases; nucleotides outside the gene matches: 7. Germline V gene lookup returns CDR1 SQVTM and CDR2 ANQGSEA. This CDR3 region has 12 residues. The DNA read from the CDR3 is TGCAGCGGATGGGACAGTCGGAACATT. Protein product: CSGWDSRNI. The full CDR3 reads CSGWDSRNIQYF.

In the case of this clone: Read data end 3 residues before the CDR3 end; the end is taken from the germline J gene. V is TRBV11-2 and J is TRBJ2-3, with 10 bases that match TRBD1. This CDR3 has 14 amino acids. Germline loops: CDR1 SGHAT, CDR2 FQNNGV. The CDR3 loop reads CASSLTGGNQPQYF. CDR3 DNA (partial): TGTGCCAGCAGCTTGACAGGGGGCAATCAGCCG.

Worth noting for this clone: With the read ending 3 residues before the CDR3 end, the germline J gene is used to fill in that end. The rearrangement links TRBV7-8 to TRBJ2-3; TRBD2 matches at 14 bases. The ends lost 5 bases at V and 6 bases at J; junction bases unmatched: 10. The CDR3 sequence is 17 residues long. Germline CDR1 and CDR2: SGHVS and FQNEAQ. CDR3 sequence reads: CASSNPGLAGDWDTQYF. CDR3 DNA, as far as it was read: TGTGCCAGCAGCAACCCGGGACTAGCGGGGGATTGGGATACG.

A remark on this clone: One junction end disagrees with the germline gene, perhaps due to a read error. The CDR3 end falls 3 residues outside the read, so it is completed with the germline J gene. The sample has other DNA sequences that encode this CDR3 too. V and J are TRBV11-2 and TRBJ1-3; a possible D gene is TRBD1 (5 bases). Germline V gives CDR1 SGHAT, CDR2 FQNNGV. The length of the CDR3 is 14 residues. The CDR3 sequence: CASSLEPGGNTIYF. The part of the CDR3 DNA that was read is TGTGCCAGCAGCTTAGAACCCGGGGGAAACACG.

Notes on this clone: The missing CDR3 end, 3 residues past where the read stops, is filled in from the germline J gene. V is TRBV19 and J is TRBJ2-3, with 7 positions matching TRBD1. Germline V gene data show CDR1 as LNHDA and CDR2 as SQIVND (reference sequence). The junction had 21 bases not matched to a gene; V was cut back by 6 bases and J by 0 bases. This CDR3 comprises 20 residues. The CDR3 bases that were read are TGTGCCAGTAGCAAACTAAGTCCCGGGACAGTGACATCTAGCACAGATACG. Translation gives CASSKLSPGTVTSSTDT. The whole CDR3 protein reads CASSKLSPGTVTSSTDTQYF.

This clone is classed as medium-sized by frequency. The read ends 3 residues shy of where the CDR3 ends; the end is completed using the germline J gene. This chain uses TRBV20-1 with TRBJ2-1, with TRBD1 identical over 9 bases. The V and J ends lost 1 base and 4 bases, in that order; junction bases with no gene match: 2. The germline V gene has CDR1 DFQATT and CDR2 SNEGSKA (reference sequence). The CDR3 is made up of 14 amino acids. The CDR3 loop reads CSARGQGDYNEQFF. The part of the CDR3 DNA that was read is TGCAGTGCTAGAGGACAGGGGGATTACAATGAG.

The DNA read from the CDR3 is TGTGCCAGTAGTCCCTGGACAGGGAATCATACTGAA. It yields the protein CASSPWTGNHTE. From start to end, the CDR3 is CASSPWTGNHTEAFF. The chain joins TRBV19 to TRBJ1-1; 8 bases are a match to TRBD1. The read stops 3 residues short of the end of the CDR3; the missing end is completed from the germline J gene. CDR3 size: 15 residues. Germline V gene sequence: CDR1 LNHDA, CDR2 SQIVND (reference sequence). With 5 bases clipped from V and 5 bases from J, the junction kept 10 bases outside the gene matches.